This entry lists 24 T cell receptor beta chains sequenced from one sample in a study of beta chain features in type 1 diabetes. Study-level findings and limits: In all four CD4+ subsets, TCRB CDR3 length was significantly, moderately reduced in type 1 diabetes.

Of the isolated RNA, all was reverse transcribed, and so the sequenced material was expressed TCRB transcripts. The repertoire was sequenced with immunoSEQ multiplex PCR; TCRdb's copy has only in-frame clones and lacks some. The data contain 300,000 or so clones, less than 15% of them singletons. What these receptors recognize is not known. The sequencing sample was made of naive CD4+ T cells from blood. These receptor sequences come from a woman aged 18-29 years with type 1 diabetes.

The chain recombines TRBV18 with TRBJ1-1; tentatively, D is TRBD1 (6 bases). The germline V gene has CDR1 KGHSH and CDR2 LQKENI. With 1 base removed from V and 0 bases from J, the gap between germline ends came to 12 bases. The CDR3 consists of 16 residues. The CDR3 here is CASSPRPTGMNTEAFF. For the CDR3, the DNA is TGTGCCAGCTCACCACGGCCGACAGGAATGAACACTGAAGCTTTCTTT.

A few counts support this clone. The CDR3: CASRSTSGSYNEQFF. The CDR3 DNA follows: TGTGCCAGCAGAAGTACTAGCGGGAGCTACAATGAGCAGTTCTTC. This chain uses TRBV5-4 with TRBJ2-1; TRBD2 matches 11 bases. This CDR3 is built from 15 residues. V trimming: 5 bases; J trimming: 3 bases; junction bases outside the gene matches: 4. Germline values: CDR1 SGHNT, CDR2 YYREEE (reference sequence).

The V and J genes are TRBV5-4 and TRBJ1-2; D possibly corresponds to TRBD1 (5 bases). The CDR3 sequence is 16 residues long. The V gene's germline CDR1 is SGHNT and CDR2 YYREEE (reference sequence). With 0 bases removed from V and 3 bases from J, the gap between germline ends came to 15 bases. The CDR3 nucleotides read TGTGCCAGCAGCTTGGGTCAACAAGGGGTTGACTATGGCTACACCTTC. Translation gives CASSLGQQGVDYGYTF.

In this sample, this clone turned up a few times. The chain carries TRBV29-1 and TRBJ2-3; D unclear. The CDR3 runs 11 residues. From germline, CDR1 is SQVTM and CDR2 ANQGSEA. Trimming pared 7 bases from V and 3 bases from J, leaving 8 bases between. DNA for the CDR3: TGCAGCGCCTCCAGAACAGATACGCAGTATTTT. This encodes CSASRTDTQYF.

The chain recombines TRBV5-5 with TRBJ2-3; 12 nucleotides line up with TRBD2. This CDR3 is built from 15 residues. Per germline, CDR1 SGHKS and CDR2 YYEKEE (reference sequence). Trimming took 8 bases from V and 0 from J; bases not matched to a gene: 4. CDR3 loop: CASMGLAGSTDTQYF. CDR3 DNA: TGTGCCAGTATGGGACTAGCGGGTAGCACAGATACGCAGTATTTT. The full variable domain, its missing parts supplied by reference TRBV5-5 and TRBJ2-3, is DAGVTQSPTHLIKTRGQQVTLRCSPISGHKSVSWYQQVLGQGPQFIFQYYEKEERGRGNFPDRFSARQFPNYSSELNVNALLLGDSALYLCASMGLAGSTDTQYFGPGTRLTVL.

The gene calls are TRBV29-1 and TRBJ2-1; D perhaps matches TRBD1 (5 bases). CDR1 SQVTM and CDR2 ANQGSEA come from the germline V gene. The CDR3 is 14 amino acids. V gave up 7 bases and J gave up 4 bases, with 17 bases separating them. CDR3 DNA sequence: TGCAGCGCCGCAGGGTCGAATCTTTACAATGAGCAGTTCTTC. It encodes CSAAGSNLYNEQFF.

Only a few counts were recorded for this clone. This chain joins TRBV30 and TRBJ2-7; 8 bases agree with TRBD1. CDR1 and CDR2 from the germline V gene are GTSNPN and SVGIG (reference sequence). With 0 bases clipped from V and 2 bases from J, the junction kept 9 bases outside the gene matches. This CDR3 spans 16 amino acids. The CDR3 bases are TGTGCCTGGAGTGTCCCGGACAGGGATGCCCCCTACGAGCAGTACTTC. It encodes CAWSVPDRDAPYEQYF.

The V call is TRBV29-1, the J call TRBJ1-1; the D gene is possibly TRBD1 (5 bases). CDR3 size: 12 residues. Looked up from germline, CDR1 is SQVTM and CDR2 is ANQGSEA. The V gene lost 7 bases and the J gene lost 1 base, with 10 bases spanning the gap. The CDR3 region has the DNA TGCAGCGCCGGACACCAGAACACTGAAGCTTTCTTT. Its protein is CSAGHQNTEAFF.

This clone showed up just a few times. J is TRBJ2-5 and V is TRBV5-1, with 9 bases aligning to TRBD2. This CDR3 region has 14 residues. J lost 5 bases, V lost 4 bases, and 6 bases had no gene match. CDR1 SGHRS and CDR2 YFSETQ come from the germline V gene. The CDR3 bases are TGCGCCAGCAGCCGAGGGACTAGCAAGGAGACCCAGTACTTC. Its translation: CASSRGTSKETQYF.

This clone was seen a few times. The chain joins TRBV28 to TRBJ2-1; the match to TRBD1 covers 11 bases. J gave up 0 bases and V 4 bases, and 8 bases lay outside the gene matches. This CDR3 has 18 amino acids. The germline gives CDR1 MDHEN, CDR2 SYDVKM. Here the CDR3 DNA reads TGTGCCAGCAGTTCCCGGACAGGGGGCATCGGCTCCTACAATGAGCAGTTCTTC. Encoded protein: CASSSRTGGIGSYNEQFF.

This clone occurred a few times. The rearrangement links TRBV30 to TRBJ1-5, with D maybe TRBD1 (6 bases). The germline gives CDR1 GTSNPN, CDR2 SVGIG (reference sequence). This CDR3 spans 15 amino acids. V was cut by 0 bases and J by 3 bases, with 12 bases left in between. CDR3 sequence: CAWSVGQSTNQPQHF. The CDR3 DNA reads as TGTGCCTGGAGTGTAGGACAGAGTACCAATCAGCCCCAGCATTTT.

This clone was observed a few times. The gene calls are TRBV29-1 and TRBJ1-1, with D maybe TRBD1 (5 bases). Deletions cut 5 bases from V and 3 bases from J, with 10 bases between. The CDR3 length is 12 residues. Germline CDR1 reads SQVTM; CDR2 reads ANQGSEA. The CDR3 DNA is TGCAGCGTTTCCTCAGGGTACACTGAAGCTTTCTTT. Its protein product is CSVSSGYTEAFF.

The rearrangement joins TRBV30 to TRBJ2-3; no reliable D call. Per germline, CDR1 GTSNPN and CDR2 SVGIG (reference sequence). The CDR3 length is 10 residues. V was trimmed by 8 bases and J by 6 bases, leaving 9 bases between them. In DNA form, the CDR3 reads TGTGCCGCGGAGATCGATACGCAGTATTTT. Translating gives CAAEIDTQYF.

The sample holds a few counts of this clone. The chain is built from TRBV7-2 and TRBJ2-3; 8 bases fit TRBD2. Trimming cost V 2 bases and J 4 bases; bases outside gene matches: 14. The CDR3 sequence is 18 residues long. CDR1 SGHTA and CDR2 FQGNSA come from the germline V gene. The CDR3 bases are TGTGCCAGCAGCTTAAATCCTGCGGCGGGAGGTTCCTCAGATACGCAGTATTTT. Translation gives CASSLNPAAGGSSDTQYF.

This clone was seen a handful of times. The chain uses TRBV18 and TRBJ2-1, with D tentatively TRBD2 (5 bases). Trimming shortened V by 0 bases and J by 7 bases, and 16 bases separated the two germline ends. Looked up from germline, CDR1 is KGHSH and CDR2 is LQKENI. The CDR3 length is 16 residues. The CDR3 reads CASSPPSPGMMNEQFF. The CDR3, as DNA: TGTGCCAGCTCACCACCATCCCCCGGGATGATGAATGAGCAGTTCTTC.

The rearrangement joins TRBV5-6 to TRBJ2-5; weak D call: TRBD1 (6 bases). The germline gives CDR1 SGHDT, CDR2 YYEEEE. Trimming took 4 bases from V and 7 from J, leaving 23 bases between them. The CDR3 loop spans 16 amino acids. The CDR3 is CASSIQPGHGTGTQYF. CDR3 bases: TGTGCCAGCAGCATTCAACCGGGACACGGAACTGGGACCCAGTACTTC.

The sample holds a few counts of this clone. The chain joins TRBV30 to TRBJ2-5; 8 bases map to TRBD1. The CDR3 consists of 13 residues. Germline values: CDR1 GTSNPN, CDR2 SVGIG (reference sequence). V gave up 7 bases and J gave up 5 bases; unmatched junction bases: 9. For the CDR3, the DNA is TGTGCCTTCGGACAGGGATTAGGGGAGACCCAGTACTTC. It codes for CAFGQGLGETQYF.

The chain joins TRBV2 to TRBJ1-2; weak D call: TRBD1 (5 bases). Germline values: CDR1 SNHLY, CDR2 FYNNEI. Trimming removed 3 bases from V and 5 bases from J, with 13 bases in between. The CDR3 extends over 14 amino acids. The DNA of the CDR3 is TGTGCCAGCAGTGAGGGGCAGCATTCGTATGGCTACACCTTC. It translates to CASSEGQHSYGYTF.

The chain couples TRBV6-5 to TRBJ2-1, with TRBD2 matching over 11 bases. The germline CDR1 and CDR2 sequences are MNHEY and SVGAGI. CDR3 length: 13 amino acids. V dropped 5 bases and J dropped 13; count of bases not matched to a gene: 7. The CDR3 region has the DNA TGTGCCAGCAGTACCTTAGCGGGGGGGACCCAGTTCTTC. It codes for CASSTLAGGTQFF.

This rearrangement joins TRBV13 to TRBJ2-5, with D maybe TRBD1 (5 bases). V was shortened by 2 bases and J by 2 bases, with 18 bases between the two germline ends. The CDR3 loop spans 17 amino acids. CDR1 and CDR2 from the germline V gene are PRHDT and FYEKMQ (reference sequence). The CDR3 DNA reads as TGTGCCAGCAGCTTACGGGTCCCCCAGGGCCGGCAAGAGACCCAGTACTTC. Its translation is CASSLRVPQGRQETQYF.

The V call is TRBV2, the J call TRBJ1-1; TRBD1 agrees at 9 bases. The CDR3 totals 17 residues. The V and J ends lost 9 bases and 0 bases, in that order; junction bases with no gene match: 14. Germline CDR1 reads SNHLY; CDR2 reads FYNNEI. For the CDR3, the DNA is TGTGCCAGGCTGGGACAGGGAGATGGCCATATGAACACTGAAGCTTTCTTT. Translating gives CARLGQGDGHMNTEAFF.

This clone was seen only a few times. The chain joins TRBV11-1 to TRBJ2-7; 7 bases are shared with TRBD2. The germline V gene has CDR1 SGHAT and CDR2 FQDESV (reference sequence). The ends lost 1 base at V and 4 bases at J; junction bases unmatched: 4. The CDR3 loop spans 14 amino acids. The CDR3 DNA reads TGTGCCAGCAGCTTAGATCTGGGAGGGTACGAGCAGTACTTC. Protein: CASSLDLGGYEQYF.

The CDR3 loop is CASSYTGRYNEQFF. CDR3 sequence (DNA): TGTGCCAGCAGTTACACAGGGCGCTACAATGAGCAGTTCTTC. The J gene is TRBJ2-1, the V gene TRBV6-5, with D perhaps matching TRBD1 (6 bases). Between the trimmed V and J ends, which lost 2 bases and 3 bases, there was a span of 8 bases. The V gene's germline CDR1 is MNHEY and CDR2 SVGAGI. The CDR3 covers 14 residues.

The rearrangement joins TRBV11-2 to TRBJ1-5; D is unclear. The CDR3 has 13 residues. Germline V lookup: CDR1 SGHAT, CDR2 FQNNGV. V was shortened by 0 bases and J by 6 bases, with 6 bases between the two germline ends. The CDR3 coding sequence is TGTGCCAGCAGCTTAGAGAGTAGTCAGCCCCAGCATTTT. Translation gives CASSLESSQPQHF. Drawing the rest from reference TRBV11-2 and TRBJ1-5, the complete variable domain is EAGVAQSPRYKIIEKRQSVAFWCNPISGHATLYWYQQILGQGPKLLIQFQNNGVVDDSQLPKDRFSAERLKGVDSTLKIQPAKLEDSAVYLCASSLESSQPQHFGDGTRLSIL.